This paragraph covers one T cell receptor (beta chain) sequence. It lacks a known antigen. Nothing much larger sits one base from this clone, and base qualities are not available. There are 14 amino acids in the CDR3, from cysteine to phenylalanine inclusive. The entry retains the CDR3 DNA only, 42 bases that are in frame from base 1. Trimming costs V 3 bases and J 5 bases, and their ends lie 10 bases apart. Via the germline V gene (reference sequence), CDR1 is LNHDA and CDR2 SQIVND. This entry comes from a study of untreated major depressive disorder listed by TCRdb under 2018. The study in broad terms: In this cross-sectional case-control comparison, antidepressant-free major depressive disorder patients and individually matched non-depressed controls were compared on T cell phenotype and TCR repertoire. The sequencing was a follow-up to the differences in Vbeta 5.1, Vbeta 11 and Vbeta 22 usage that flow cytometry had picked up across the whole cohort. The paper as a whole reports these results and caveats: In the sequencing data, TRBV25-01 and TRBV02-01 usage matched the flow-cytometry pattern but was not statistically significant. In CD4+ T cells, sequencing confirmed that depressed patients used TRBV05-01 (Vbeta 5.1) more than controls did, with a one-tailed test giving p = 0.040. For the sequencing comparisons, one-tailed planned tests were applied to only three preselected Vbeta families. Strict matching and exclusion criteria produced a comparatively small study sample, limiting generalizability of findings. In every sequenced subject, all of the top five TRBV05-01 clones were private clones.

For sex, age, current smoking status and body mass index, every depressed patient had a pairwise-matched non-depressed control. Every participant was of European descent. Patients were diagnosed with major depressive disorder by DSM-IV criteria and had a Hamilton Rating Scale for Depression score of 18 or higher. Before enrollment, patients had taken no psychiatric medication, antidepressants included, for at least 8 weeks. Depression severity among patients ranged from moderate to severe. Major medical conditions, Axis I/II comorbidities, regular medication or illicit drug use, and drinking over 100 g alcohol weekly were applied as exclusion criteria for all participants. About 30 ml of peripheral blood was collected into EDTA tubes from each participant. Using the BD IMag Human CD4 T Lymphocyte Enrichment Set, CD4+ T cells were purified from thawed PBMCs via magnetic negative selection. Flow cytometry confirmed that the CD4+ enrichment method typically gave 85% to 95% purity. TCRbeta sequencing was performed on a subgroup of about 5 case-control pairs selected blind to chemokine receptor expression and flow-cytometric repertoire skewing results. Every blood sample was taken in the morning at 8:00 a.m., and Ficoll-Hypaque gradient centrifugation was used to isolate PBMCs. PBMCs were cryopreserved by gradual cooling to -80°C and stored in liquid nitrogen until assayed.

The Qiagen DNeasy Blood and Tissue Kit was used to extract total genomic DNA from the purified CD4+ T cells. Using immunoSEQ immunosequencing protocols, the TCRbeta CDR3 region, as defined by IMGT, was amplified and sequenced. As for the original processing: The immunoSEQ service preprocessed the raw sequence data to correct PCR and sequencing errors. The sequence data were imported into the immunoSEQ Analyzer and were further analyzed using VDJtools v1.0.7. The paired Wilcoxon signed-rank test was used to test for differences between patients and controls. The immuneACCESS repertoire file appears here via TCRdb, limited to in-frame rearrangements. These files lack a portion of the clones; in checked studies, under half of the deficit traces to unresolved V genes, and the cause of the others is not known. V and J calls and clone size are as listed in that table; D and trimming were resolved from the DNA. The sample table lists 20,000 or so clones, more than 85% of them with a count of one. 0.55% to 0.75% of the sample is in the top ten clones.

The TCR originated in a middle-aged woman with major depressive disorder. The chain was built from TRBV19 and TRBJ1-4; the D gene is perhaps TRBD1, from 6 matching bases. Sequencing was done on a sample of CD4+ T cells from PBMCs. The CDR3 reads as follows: CASSIGTQNEKLFF. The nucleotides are TGTGCCAGTAGTATCGGGACACAGAATGAAAAACTGTTTTTT. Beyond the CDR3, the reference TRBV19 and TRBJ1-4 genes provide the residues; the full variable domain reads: DGGITQSPKYLFRKEGQNVTLSCEQNLNHDAMYWYRQDPGQGLRLIYYSQIVNDFQKGDIAEGYSVSREKKESFPLTVTSAQKNPTAFYLCASSIGTQNEKLFFGSGTQLSVL.